This TCR beta chain is drawn from a study of blood T cell repertoires in COVID-19. The table came from immunoSEQ multiplex PCR; TCRdb's copy has only in-frame clones and leaves some out. This sample yields around 200,000 clones, of which roughly nine tenths are seen a single time; about 7% belongs to the top ten. Germline V gene sequence: CDR1 GTSNPN, CDR2 SVGIG (reference sequence). The V and J ends lost 3 bases and 1 base respectively, with 21 bases between them. The CDR3 is 17 residues long. Specimen: peripheral blood. The chain combines TRBV30 with TRBJ1-1, with D perhaps matching TRBD1 (6 bases). This clonotype was obtained from a man aged 40-50 years with acute or convalescent COVID-19. The CDR3 bases are TGTGCCTGGAGGATACTTCTTTCCAGGGGTCCGAACACTGAAGCTTTCTTT. Its protein product is CAWRILLSRGPNTEAFF.